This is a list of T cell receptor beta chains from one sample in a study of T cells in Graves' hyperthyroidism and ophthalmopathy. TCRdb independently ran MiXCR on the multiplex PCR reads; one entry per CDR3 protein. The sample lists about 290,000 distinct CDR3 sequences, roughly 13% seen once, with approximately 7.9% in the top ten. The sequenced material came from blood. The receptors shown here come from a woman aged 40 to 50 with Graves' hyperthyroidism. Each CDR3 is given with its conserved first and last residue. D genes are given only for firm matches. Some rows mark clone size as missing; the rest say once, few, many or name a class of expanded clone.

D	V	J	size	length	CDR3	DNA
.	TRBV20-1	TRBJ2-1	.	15	CSASPIKGLLNEQFF	TGCAGTGCTTCCCCTATCAAGGGACTCCTTAATGAGCAGTTCTTC
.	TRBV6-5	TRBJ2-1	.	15	CASSYGSRNLDEQFF	TGTGCCAGCAGTTACGGATCTAGGAATTTGGATGAGCAGTTCTTC
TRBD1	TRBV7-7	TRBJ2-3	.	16	CASSLGTGSSTDTQYF	TGTGCTAGCAGCTTAGGGACAGGCTCCAGTACAGATACGCAGTATTTT
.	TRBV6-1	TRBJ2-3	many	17	CASSIRGSSGSTDTQYF	TGTGCCAGCAGTATCCGTGGGTCAAGCGGGAGCACAGATACGCAGTATTTT
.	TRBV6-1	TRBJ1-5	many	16	CASRDTRNYSNQPQHF	TGTGCCAGCAGAGATACAAGAAATTATAGCAATCAGCCCCAGCATTTT
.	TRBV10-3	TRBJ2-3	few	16	CAISESRGPSTDTQYF	TGTGCCATCAGTGAGTCCCGCGGCCCTAGCACAGATACACAGTATTTT
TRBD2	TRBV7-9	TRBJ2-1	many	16	CASSKTSGRNYNEQFF	TGTGCCAGCAGCAAAACTAGCGGGAGGAACTACAATGAGCAGTTCTTC
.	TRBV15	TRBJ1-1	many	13	CATSQKKNTEAFF	TGTGCCACCAGTCAGAAGAAAAACACTGAAGCTTTCTTT
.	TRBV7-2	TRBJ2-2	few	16	CASSLLGARNTGELFF	TGTGCCAGCAGCCTCTTGGGGGCTCGGAACACCGGGGAGCTGTTTTTT
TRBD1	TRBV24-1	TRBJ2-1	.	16	CATSDSMDRSLNEQFF	TGTGCCACCAGTGACAGCATGGACAGGAGTCTCAATGAGCAGTTCTTC
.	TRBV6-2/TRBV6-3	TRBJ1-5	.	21	CASSYPARAVDFGAGTQPQHF	.
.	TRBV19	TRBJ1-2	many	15	CASAPSSGGNYGYTF	TGTGCCAGTGCCCCTAGCAGCGGGGGGAACTATGGCTACACCTTC
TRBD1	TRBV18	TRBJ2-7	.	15	CASSPSGQGIYEQYF	TGTGCCAGCTCACCGTCGGGACAGGGGATTTACGAGCAGTACTTC
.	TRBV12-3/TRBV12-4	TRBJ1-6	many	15	CASSSGTSYNSPLHF	TGTGCCAGCAGTTCAGGGACATCCTATAATTCACCCCTCCACTTT
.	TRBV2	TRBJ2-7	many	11	CASSENYEQYF	TGTGCCAGCAGTGAAAACTACGAGCAGTACTTC
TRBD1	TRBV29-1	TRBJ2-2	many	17	CSVEKGLETGRTGELFF	TGCAGCGTTGAAAAGGGGTTGGAGACAGGGCGAACCGGGGAGCTGTTTTTT
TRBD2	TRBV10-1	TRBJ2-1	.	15	CASSEGVAGGDEQFF	TGCGCCAGCAGTGAGGGGGTAGCGGGAGGCGATGAGCAGTTCTTC
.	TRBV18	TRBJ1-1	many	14	CASSPPSDGTEAFF	TGTGCCAGCTCACCACCGTCGGATGGCACTGAAGCTTTCTTT
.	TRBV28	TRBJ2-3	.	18	CASSSQGAGGRGTDTQYF	TGTGCCAGCAGCTCCCAGGGGGCGGGAGGGAGGGGCACAGATACGCAGTATTTT
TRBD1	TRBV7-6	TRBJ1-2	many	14	CASSLAGQGGIYTF	TGTGCCAGCAGCTTAGCGGGACAGGGAGGGATCTACACCTTC
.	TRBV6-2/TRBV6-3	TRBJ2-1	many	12	CASSQDGNEQFF	TGTGCCAGCAGCCAGGACGGCAATGAGCAGTTCTTC
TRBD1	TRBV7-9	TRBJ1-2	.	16	CASSPNRDRGVHGYTF	TGTGCCAGCAGCCCTAACCGGGACAGGGGAGTTCATGGCTACACCTTC
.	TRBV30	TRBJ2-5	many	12	CAWSWNQETQYF	TGTGCCTGGAGTTGGAACCAAGAGACCCAGTACTTC
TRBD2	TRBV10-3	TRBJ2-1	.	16	CAISESISGKYNEQFF	TGTGCCATCAGTGAGTCGATTAGCGGGAAATACAATGAGCAGTTCTTC
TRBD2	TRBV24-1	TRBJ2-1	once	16	CATSESLAGVGNEQFF	TGTGCCACCAGTGAGAGTCTAGCGGGAGTAGGCAATGAGCAGTTCTTC
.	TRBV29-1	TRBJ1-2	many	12	CSVADSGGGYTF	TGCAGCGTTGCTGACAGTGGAGGAGGCTACACCTTC
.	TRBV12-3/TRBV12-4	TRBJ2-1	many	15	CASSLAGALISEQFF	TGTGCCAGCAGTTTAGCGGGAGCACTGATATCTGAGCAGTTCTTC
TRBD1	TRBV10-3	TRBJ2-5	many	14	CAIRPDRGQETQYF	TGTGCCATCAGGCCGGACAGGGGGCAAGAGACCCAGTACTTC